The table lists the clone carrying this T cell receptor (beta chain) with a count of one. This record comes from a study of control samples from healthy donors and cancer patients. Using immunoSEQ multiplex PCR, the repertoire was profiled, and TCRdb retains in-frame clones only, with some absent. Among under 100,000 clones listed, approximately 95% were seen once. The receptor was isolated from a woman under 40 in good health. Source material: blood.

CDR3 in DNA: TGTGCCAGCAGCTTGAGGGGGGCTTCCTACGAGCAGTACTTC. It specifies CASSLRGASYEQYF. The chain recombines TRBV5-4 with TRBJ2-7; D may be TRBD1 or TRBD2 (6 bases each). Germline V lookup: CDR1 SGHNT, CDR2 YYREEE (reference sequence). This CDR3 spans 14 amino acids. V lost 1 base and J 1 base, leaving 9 bases between the germline ends.